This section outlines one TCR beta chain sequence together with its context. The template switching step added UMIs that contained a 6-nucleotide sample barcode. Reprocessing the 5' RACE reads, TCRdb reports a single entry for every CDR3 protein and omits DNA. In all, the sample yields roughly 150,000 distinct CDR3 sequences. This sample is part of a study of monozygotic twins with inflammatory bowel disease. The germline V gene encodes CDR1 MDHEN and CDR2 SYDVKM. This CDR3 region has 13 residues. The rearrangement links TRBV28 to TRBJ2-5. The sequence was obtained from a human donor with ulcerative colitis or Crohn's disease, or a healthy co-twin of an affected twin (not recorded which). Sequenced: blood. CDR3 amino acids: CASSPIIPETQYF.